The clone carrying this T cell receptor beta chain was detected a few times. The antigen is unknown. These data come from a study of early T cells in non-severe SARS-CoV-2 infection. Study information: Investigators sequenced bulk RNA drawn from unsorted whole blood, and chains remained unpaired. Findings and limits, study-wide: Using VDJdb, the matching emphasized anti-spike CD8 responses while missing private and CD4 specificities.

V lost 5 bases and J lost 1, with 8 bases in between. This CDR3 has 12 amino acids. Germline CDR1 and CDR2: SQVTM and ANQGSEA. Tagging with unique molecular identifiers was applied to individual cDNA molecules. TCRdb called the 5' RACE reads again in MiXCR, with one record for every CDR3 protein. The profile shows tens of thousands of distinct CDR3 sequences, approximately 13% of them singletons. The V and J genes are TRBV29-1 and TRBJ1-1; maybe TRBD1 (5 bases). Sequences were obtained from whole blood. The sequence derives from an adult who was a healthcare worker with PCR-confirmed SARS-CoV-2 infection or an uninfected control (not recorded which). The CDR3 protein is CSVRQQNTEAFF. The CDR3 DNA is TGCAGCGTTAGACAGCAGAACACTGAAGCTTTCTTT.